This entry lists 23 T cell receptor beta chains sequenced from one sample in a study of CD8 T cells in Susac syndrome. With random hexamers, roughly 0.45 to 1 ug RNA was reverse transcribed. Each CDR3 protein gets one entry after TCRdb re-called the immunoSEQ multiplex PCR reads with MiXCR. The repertoire consists of 230,000 or so distinct CDR3 sequences, with 95% occurring once and the leading ten covering 0.095%. The source material was CD4+ T cells from PBMCs. These receptors were collected from a human donor with multiple sclerosis.

V and J are TRBV3-1 and TRBJ2-1; D may be TRBD1 (5 bases). CDR1 and CDR2 (germline): LGHDT, YNNKEL (reference sequence). Trimming cost V 1 base and J 1 base, with 8 bases left between them. The CDR3 has 15 residues. CDR3 nucleotides: TGTGCCAGCAGCCAAGTGAAGGGGTCCTACAATGAGCAGTTCTTC. Amino acids: CASSQVKGSYNEQFF.

V gene TRBV4-1 combines with J gene TRBJ2-2; D may match TRBD1 or TRBD2 (6 bases each). V lost 0 bases and J 6 bases, leaving 8 bases between the germline ends. Germline CDR1 reads MGHRA; CDR2 reads YSYEKL. CDR3 size: 14 residues. CDR3 sequence: CASSQEGGSGELFF. CDR3 DNA: TGCGCCAGCAGCCAAGAAGGGGGGTCCGGGGAGCTGTTTTTT.

This rearrangement joins TRBV7-9 to TRBJ2-3; D unresolved. Germline lookup yields CDR1 SEHNR and CDR2 FQNEAQ (reference sequence). Trimming took 2 bases from V and 4 from J, leaving 7 bases between them. CDR3 length: 13 amino acids. Here the CDR3 DNA reads TGTGCCAGCAGCTTACTGCGTGCAGATACGCAGTATTTT. Translated: CASSLLRADTQYF.

This sequence joins TRBV29-1 and TRBJ2-7; D possibly corresponds to TRBD2 (7 bases). The ends were cut back, 5 bases at V and 5 bases at J, with 10 bases in the middle. The CDR3 covers 11 residues. Germline loops: CDR1 SQVTM, CDR2 ANQGSEA. This CDR3 is CSVRGGDEQYF. CDR3 coding DNA: TGCAGCGTTCGAGGGGGGGACGAGCAGTACTTC.

This chain links TRBV18 with TRBJ1-1; 7 bases map to TRBD1. From germline, CDR1 is KGHSH and CDR2 LQKENI. Losses at the gene ends were 6 bases for V and 6 bases for J; bases not matched to a gene: 7. CDR3 length: 13 residues. CDR3 nucleotides: TGTGCCAGCTCCGACAGGGAAAGCGCTGAAGCTTTCTTT. Protein sequence: CASSDRESAEAFF.

This chain links TRBV9 with TRBJ2-7, with 10 bases matching TRBD2. Germline trimming cut 2 bases from V and 5 bases from J; bases unmatched to any gene: 4. The CDR3 consists of 14 residues. Germline CDR1 reads SGDLS; CDR2 reads YYNGEE. Written as DNA, the CDR3 is TGTGCCAGCAGCGTTAGCGGGAGGATCCACGAGCAGTACTTC. Translated, it gives CASSVSGRIHEQYF.

The chain uses TRBV29-1 and TRBJ1-2, with 9 positions matching TRBD1. Germline loops: CDR1 SQVTM, CDR2 ANQGSEA. V was pared by 7 bases and J by 4 bases, with 13 bases of the junction left unmatched. CDR3 length equals 15 residues. The CDR3, as DNA: TGCAGCGCCCAACGAGGGACAGGGAGATTCTATGGCTACACCTTC. Translation: CSAQRGTGRFYGYTF.

V is TRBV30 and J is TRBJ2-1; D could derive from TRBD1 or TRBD2 (5 bases each). This CDR3 is built from 13 residues. Germline loops: CDR1 GTSNPN, CDR2 SVGIG (reference sequence). V lost 4 bases, J lost 4 bases, and 11 bases lay in between. The CDR3: CAWNRGGYNEQFF. CDR3 DNA sequence: TGTGCCTGGAATAGGGGCGGGTACAATGAGCAGTTCTTC.

The gene calls are TRBV6-5 and TRBJ2-1; 15 bases are a match to TRBD2. V gave up 2 bases and J gave up 10 bases; unmatched junction bases: 12. CDR3 length equals 18 residues. Per germline, CDR1 MNHEY and CDR2 SVGAGI. The CDR3 sequence: CASSYGLAGGLGLDEQFF. CDR3 in DNA: TGTGCCAGCAGTTACGGACTAGCGGGGGGGCTAGGGTTAGACGAGCAGTTCTTC.

The chain combines TRBV9 with TRBJ2-3, with 9 bases identical to TRBD1. Losses at the gene ends were 0 bases for V and 3 bases for J; bases not matched to a gene: 5. Looked up from germline, CDR1 is SGDLS and CDR2 is YYNGEE. The CDR3 covers 16 residues. CDR3 sequence: CASSVAGTGTTDTQYF. CDR3 nucleotide sequence: TGTGCCAGCAGCGTAGCCGGGACAGGGACAACAGATACGCAGTATTTT.

The chain carries TRBV12-3 or TRBV12-4 and TRBJ1-1, with 8 nucleotides matching TRBD1. V gave up 7 bases and J gave up 5 bases; unmatched junction bases: 0. This CDR3 comprises 11 residues. The CDR3 DNA reads TGTGCCAGCAACAGGGGGACTGAAGCTTTCTTT. As protein: CASNRGTEAFF.

The chain recombines TRBV12-3 or TRBV12-4 with TRBJ1-4; TRBD1 matches at 8 bases. V dropped 4 bases and J dropped 8; count of bases not matched to a gene: 6. The CDR3 contains 14 residues. DNA for the CDR3: TGTGCCAGCAGTTCGGACAGGGAAAGGGAAAAACTGTTTTTT. Protein: CASSSDREREKLFF.

J is TRBJ1-1 and V is TRBV9, with D hard to call. The CDR3 extends over 13 amino acids. V lost 2 bases, J lost 0 bases, and 5 bases lay in between. In germline, CDR1 is SGDLS, CDR2 YYNGEE. The CDR3 DNA is TGTGCCAGCAGCGTGGATGTGAACACTGAAGCTTTCTTT. Translated, it gives CASSVDVNTEAFF.

Points on this clonotype: One end of the junction does not line up with germline, which may come from a read error. This sequence joins TRBV27 and TRBJ2-1; D gene uncertain. The CDR3 loop spans 10 amino acids. Per germline, CDR1 MNHEY and CDR2 SMNVEV (reference sequence). Written as DNA, the CDR3 is TGTGCCAGCAGGGTAAATGGAGCTCTCTTC. The encoded protein is CASRVNGALF.

V usage is TRBV27 and J usage is TRBJ1-1; no clear D. Germline values: CDR1 MNHEY, CDR2 SMNVEV (reference sequence). The V end lost 3 bases, the J end lost 5 bases, and 7 bases lay between the germline ends. This CDR3 is 12 amino acids long. CDR3 sequence: CASSFRKTEAFF. The CDR3 DNA reads as TGTGCCAGCAGTTTCAGGAAGACTGAAGCTTTCTTT.

This sequence joins TRBV3-1 and TRBJ1-2; tentative D call: TRBD1 (5 bases). This CDR3 spans 14 amino acids. Germline CDR1 LGHDT, CDR2 YNNKEL (reference sequence). The V gene lost 3 bases and the J gene lost 0 bases, with 8 bases spanning the gap. CDR3 nucleotide sequence: TGTGCCAGCAGCCAGGGGCGGACTAACTATGGCTACACCTTC. It yields the protein CASSQGRTNYGYTF.

The chain recombines TRBV5-6 with TRBJ2-1, with a tentative D call TRBD2 (5 bases). This CDR3 spans 11 amino acids. V was pared by 2 bases and J by 9 bases, with 6 bases between. Germline CDR1 is SGHDT and CDR2 is YYEEEE. For the CDR3, the DNA is TGTGCCAGCAGCTTCGGGGTTGAGCAGTTCTTC. Residues: CASSFGVEQFF.

The chain joins TRBV3-1 to TRBJ2-1, with 8 nucleotides matching TRBD2. CDR3 length equals 18 residues. J lost 2 bases, V lost 0 bases, and 9 bases had no gene match. Germline-derived CDR1 and CDR2 are LGHDT and YNNKEL (reference sequence). CDR3 loop: CASSQDRPSGLTYNEQFF. CDR3 coding DNA: TGTGCCAGCAGCCAAGATCGCCCTAGCGGGTTAACCTACAATGAGCAGTTCTTC.

The chain combines TRBV2 with TRBJ2-1; D is unclear. CDR3 size: 12 residues. Trimming cost V 10 bases and J 1 base, with 8 bases left between them. Germline CDR1 SNHLY, CDR2 FYNNEI. CDR3 amino acids: CATTGSYNEQFF. The CDR3 coding sequence is TGTGCCACCACCGGGTCCTACAATGAGCAGTTCTTC.

The chain joins TRBV29-1 to TRBJ2-3, with D maybe TRBD2 (5 bases). Deletions cut 2 bases from V and 6 bases from J, with 18 bases between. Germline V gene sequence: CDR1 SQVTM, CDR2 ANQGSEA. This CDR3 region has 15 residues. DNA of the CDR3: TGCAGCGTTGAACGTACGGGGATGACGCAGGATACGCAGTATTTT. Amino acids: CSVERTGMTQDTQYF.

The rearrangement uses TRBV5-6 and TRBJ2-1; a weak D match, TRBD2 (6 bases). CDR1 is SGHDT and CDR2 is YYEEEE in the germline V gene. The CDR3 is 18 amino acids. The V end was cut by 4 bases, the J end by 0 bases, with 20 bases between. CDR3: CASSPGVRGLSSYNEQFF. The CDR3, as DNA: TGTGCCAGCAGCCCGGGGGTTAGGGGCCTTAGCTCCTACAATGAGCAGTTCTTC.

The CDR3 loop is CSARDLTSGLYEQYF. Written as DNA, the CDR3 is TGCAGTGCTAGAGACCTGACTAGCGGACTCTACGAGCAGTACTTC. The genes are TRBV20-1 and TRBJ2-7; TRBD2 agrees at 9 bases. Per germline, CDR1 DFQATT and CDR2 SNEGSKA (reference sequence). V lost 0 bases, J lost 3 bases, and 6 bases stayed unmatched. This CDR3 has 15 residues.

The V call is TRBV4-2, the J call TRBJ2-1, with TRBD2 identical over 7 bases. The CDR3 has 15 residues. The V and J ends lost 2 bases and 6 bases, in that order; junction bases with no gene match: 7. The germline gives CDR1 LGHNA, CDR2 YNFKEQ. In DNA form, the CDR3 reads TGTGCCAGCAGCCAACTAGCGGCCTCGATCAATGAGCAGTTCTTC. Its translation is CASSQLAASINEQFF.